Listed below are T cell receptor beta chains from one sample, sequenced in a study of cytomegalovirus exposure and HLA in healthy donors. The data were produced by immunoSEQ multiplex PCR, yet TCRdb's version contains in-frame clones alone and is incomplete. Across 100,000 to 150,000 clones, the top ten clones capture 1.5% to 1.8% of the sample. Input material: PBMCs. These TCRs come from a woman aged 40 to 50 in good health and CMV-seronegative. CDR3s include the opening cysteine and the closing phenylalanine or tryptophan. The D gene is left open where the match is weak.

NA	20	TRBV9	TRBJ1-1	TGTGCCAGCAGCGCCCAGATACCCTCTCAGGTCGGGGGAGGTGACACTGAAGCTTTCTTT	CASSAQIPSQVGGGDTEAFF
NA	15	TRBV5-1	TRBJ2-1	TGCGCCAGCAGCTCTAACGGACGGGAAGCCAATGAGCAGTTCTTC	CASSSNGREANEQFF
NA	12	TRBV5-8	TRBJ2-3	TGTGCCAGCAGCCGTCTTACAGATACGCAGTATTTT	CASSRLTDTQYF
TRBD1	14	TRBV14	TRBJ1-5	TGTGCCTGGGGACAGGGCGGGGGCCATCAGCCCCAGCATTTT	CAWGQGGGHQPQHF
TRBD1	16	TRBV5-6	TRBJ1-3	TGTGCCAGCACCAGACCTCGGGACAGCTCTGGAAACACCATATATTTT	CASTRPRDSSGNTIYF
NA	15	TRBV6-6	TRBJ1-5	TGTGCCAGCGAACCCTCGGGGGGCAGCAATCAGCCCCAGCATTTT	CASEPSGGSNQPQHF
TRBD1	14	TRBV4-1	TRBJ1-2	TGCGCCAGCAGCCTAACAGGGGGCGGGAGTGGCTACACCTTC	CASSLTGGGSGYTF
NA	15	TRBV4-3	TRBJ1-1	NA	CASSQDFGPGTSAFF
NA	13	TRBV7-8	TRBJ1-3	TGTGCCACCAAGCTGAGCTCTGGAAACACCATATATTTT	CATKLSSGNTIYF
NA	15	TRBV6-5	TRBJ1-3	TGTGCCAGCAGACTTGACAGCTTCTCTGGAAACACCATATATTTT	CASRLDSFSGNTIYF
TRBD1	13	TRBV2	TRBJ1-1	TGTGCCGTCGGGACAGGGGGGAACACTGAAGCTTTCTTT	CAVGTGGNTEAFF
TRBD1	13	TRBV27	TRBJ2-5	TGTGCCAGCAGACCCGACAGGGCGGAGACCCAGTACTTC	CASRPDRAETQYF
NA	14	TRBV27	TRBJ1-1	TGTGCCAGCAGTTTAGAAGGGGAGAACACTGAAGCTTTCTTT	CASSLEGENTEAFF
TRBD1	16	TRBV6-6	TRBJ1-5	TGTGCCAGCAGGCCGGACCAGGGGGTAAGCAATCAGCCCCAGCATTTT	CASRPDQGVSNQPQHF
NA	16	TRBV29-1	TRBJ1-1	TGCAGCGTTGAAGAGTGGAGAGCCAGCCGGAACACTGAAGCTTTCTTT	CSVEEWRASRNTEAFF
NA	13	TRBV19	TRBJ1-2	TGTGCCTCAAATCTTCGGTCGGCGGGAGTTCTCAACTTC	CASNLRSAGVLNF
NA	14	TRBV19	TRBJ1-5	TGTGCCAGTACGGAGGGAATGAGCAATCAGCCCCAGCATTTT	CASTEGMSNQPQHF
NA	16	TRBV5-1	TRBJ2-5	TGCGCCAGCAGCTTAAAAGCCGGGACTGGGAAAGAGACCCAGTACTTC	CASSLKAGTGKETQYF
TRBD1	15	TRBV4-3	TRBJ2-4	TGCGCCAGCAGCCAAGAGGGACAGGCCCCTTACATTCAGTACTTC	CASSQEGQAPYIQYF
TRBD1	19	TRBV10-1	TRBJ2-2	TGCGCCGGAGGGGACAGGGACGTCGCCGGGGGAACGAACACCGGGGAGCTGTTTTTT	CAGGDRDVAGGTNTGELFF
NA	14	TRBV28	TRBJ1-1	TGTGCCAGCAGTTTACTGGGCGTGGGCACTGAAGCTTTCTTT	CASSLLGVGTEAFF
NA	14	TRBV28	TRBJ2-7	TGTGCCAGCTGCGACGGAGCGACTTCCTACGAGCAGTACTTC	CASCDGATSYEQYF
NA	15	TRBV27	TRBJ1-5	TGTGCCAGCAGGTTTTGGGGGGATAGCAATCAGCCCCAGCATTTT	CASRFWGDSNQPQHF
TRBD1	17	TRBV28	TRBJ1-4	TGTGCCAGCAGTCCCCGGGACAGATTAATAGCTAATGAAAAACTGTTTTTT	CASSPRDRLIANEKLFF